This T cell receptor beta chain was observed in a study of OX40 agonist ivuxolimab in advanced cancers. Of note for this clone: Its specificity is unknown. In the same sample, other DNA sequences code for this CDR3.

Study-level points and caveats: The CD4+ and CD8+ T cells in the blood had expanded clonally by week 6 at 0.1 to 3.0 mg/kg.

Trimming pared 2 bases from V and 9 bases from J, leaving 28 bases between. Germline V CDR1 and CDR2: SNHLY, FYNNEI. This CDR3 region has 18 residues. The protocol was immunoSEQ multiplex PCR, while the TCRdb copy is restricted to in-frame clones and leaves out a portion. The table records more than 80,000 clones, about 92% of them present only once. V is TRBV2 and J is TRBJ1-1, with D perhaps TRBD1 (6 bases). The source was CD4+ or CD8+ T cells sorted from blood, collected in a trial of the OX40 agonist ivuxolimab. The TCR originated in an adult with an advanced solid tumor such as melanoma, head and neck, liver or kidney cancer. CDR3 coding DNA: TGTGCCAGCAGTGAAATGAGGACCGGGGGGGGCGGGGGATCTAAAGCTTTCTTT. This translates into CASSEMRTGGGGGSKAFF.